Below, 10 T cell receptor beta chains from the same sample are listed, as sequenced in a study of T cell repertoires in cytomegalovirus infection. Which antigens these TCRs recognize remains unknown. TCRdb recomputed calls from the reads with MiXCR, one row per CDR3 protein. The table lists 700,000 to 900,000 distinct CDR3 sequences, 25% to 35% of them singletons. Sequencing used cultured CD8+ T cells from PBMCs, obtained from culture after CMV antigen stimulation. The receptor source for this set is a human donor in good health (CMV status not recorded). Some clones in this sample may be carry-over from other donors' samples.

In its sample, this clonotype was seen a few times. V is TRBV27 and J is TRBJ1-3, with a weak D call TRBD1 (5 bases). The CDR3 sequence is 16 residues long. Germline lookup yields CDR1 MNHEY and CDR2 SMNVEV (reference sequence). The V end was cut by 4 bases, the J end by 2 bases, with 15 bases between. Here the CDR3 reads CASSSGGGRAGNTIYF. In DNA, the CDR3 is TGTGCCAGCAGTTCAGGTGGAGGCAGGGCTGGAAACACCATATATTTT.

This clonotype appeared a few times. The chain is built from TRBV19 and TRBJ1-1; D is undetermined. The CDR3 spans 13 residues. Germline assignment: CDR1 LNHDA and CDR2 SQIVND (reference sequence). Trimming left V 3 bases short and J 1 base short, with 6 bases between. The CDR3 is CASSITKNTEAFF. The CDR3 bases are TGTGCCAGTAGTATTACAAAGAACACTGAAGCTTTCTTT.

The rearrangement joins TRBV29-1 to TRBJ1-1; 7 nucleotides line up with TRBD1. The CDR3 has 14 amino acids. Germline V gene data show CDR1 as SQVTM and CDR2 as ANQGSEA. The V and J ends lost 4 bases and 3 bases, in that order; junction bases with no gene match: 8. DNA of the CDR3: TGCAGCGTTGGAGGGGCAGGGGGGGACACTGAAGCTTTCTTT. It yields the protein CSVGGAGGDTEAFF. The whole variable domain, filled in from reference TRBV29-1 and TRBJ1-1, reads SAVISQKPSRDICQRGTSLTIQCQVDSQVTMMFWYRQQPGQSLTLIATANQGSEATYESGFVIDKFPISRPNLTFSTLTVSNMSPEDSSIYLCSVGGAGGDTEAFFGQGTRLTVV.

The chain recombines TRBV27 with TRBJ1-1; D is unresolved. Trimming took off 3 bases at V and 4 bases at J, with 12 bases between the two ends. The germline CDR1 and CDR2 sequences are MNHEY and SMNVEV (reference sequence). The CDR3 loop spans 14 amino acids. CDR3 in DNA: TGTGCCAGCAGTTTGCCCGGCCAGCCCACTGAAGCTTTCTTT. The encoded protein is CASSLPGQPTEAFF.

About this clonotype itself: This could be a read error, since a much larger clone is one nucleotide away. This chain links TRBV7-6 with TRBJ2-4, with TRBD1 identical over 7 bases. The germline CDR1 and CDR2 sequences are SGHVS and FNYEAQ. The V gene end was trimmed by 1 base and the J gene end by 9 bases; junction bases not matched to a gene: 6. The CDR3 totals 14 residues. CDR3 residues: CASSLDRGQSIQYF. CDR3 sequence (DNA): TGTGCCAGCAGCTTAGACAGGGGCCAAAGCATTCAGTACTTC.

This clonotype has ten or more counts. One end of the junction is discordant with germline, which a read error may explain. This chain joins TRBV12-3 or TRBV12-4 and TRBJ2-2, with D unclear. There are 13 residues in the CDR3. The CDR3, as DNA: TGTGCCAGCAGCTTAGACGGCACCGGGGAGCTGTTTTTT. This sequence encodes CASSLDGTGELFF.

The J gene is TRBJ1-2, the V gene TRBV19; 7 nucleotides line up with TRBD1. Germline V gives CDR1 LNHDA, CDR2 SQIVND (reference sequence). V was pared by 4 bases and J by 4 bases, with 6 bases of the junction left unmatched. CDR3 size: 14 residues. The DNA of the CDR3 is TGTGCCAGTAGTAACTGGACAGGCCCCTATGGCTACACCTTC. It encodes CASSNWTGPYGYTF.

The chain has TRBV5-6 and TRBJ1-1; D call uncertain. V was cut by 4 bases and J by 0 bases, with 4 bases left in between. The CDR3 spans 12 residues. Germline-derived CDR1 and CDR2 are SGHDT and YYEEEE. The CDR3 protein is CASSEMNTEAFF. The CDR3 bases are TGTGCCAGCAGCGAGATGAACACTGAAGCTTTCTTT.

The genes are TRBV28 and TRBJ2-7; D ambiguous. The length of the CDR3 is 12 residues. In germline, CDR1 is MDHEN, CDR2 SYDVKM. The V end lost 6 bases, the J end lost 3 bases, and 9 bases lay between the germline ends. The CDR3 spells CASSPDDYEQYV. DNA for the CDR3: TGTGCCAGCAGCCCCGACGACTACGAGCAGTACGTC.

The V gene is TRBV4-1, the J gene TRBJ1-4; the D gene is possibly TRBD1 (5 bases). With 1 base removed from V and 4 bases from J, the gap between germline ends came to 13 bases. The CDR3 contains 16 residues. From germline, CDR1 is MGHRA and CDR2 YSYEKL. The CDR3 DNA reads TGCGCCAGCAGCCAAGTGTTAGGACACCTTAATGAAAAACTGTTTTTT. Its protein is CASSQVLGHLNEKLFF.